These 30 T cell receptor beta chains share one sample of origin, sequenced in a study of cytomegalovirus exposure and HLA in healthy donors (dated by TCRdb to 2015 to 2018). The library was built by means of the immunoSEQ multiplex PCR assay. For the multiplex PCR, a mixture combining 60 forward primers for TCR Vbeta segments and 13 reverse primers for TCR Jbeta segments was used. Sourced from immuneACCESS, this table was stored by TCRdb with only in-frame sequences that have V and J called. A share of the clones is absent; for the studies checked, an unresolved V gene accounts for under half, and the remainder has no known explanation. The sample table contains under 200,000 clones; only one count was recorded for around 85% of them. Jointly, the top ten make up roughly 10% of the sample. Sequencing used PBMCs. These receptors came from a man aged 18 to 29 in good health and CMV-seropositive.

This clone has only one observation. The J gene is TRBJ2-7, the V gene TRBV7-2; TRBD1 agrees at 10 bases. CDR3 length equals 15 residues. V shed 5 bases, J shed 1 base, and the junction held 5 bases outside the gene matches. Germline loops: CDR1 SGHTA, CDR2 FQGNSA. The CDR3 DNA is TGTGCCAGCAGCCCCCGGGACAGGGGTTCCTACGAGCAGTACTTC. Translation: CASSPRDRGSYEQYF.

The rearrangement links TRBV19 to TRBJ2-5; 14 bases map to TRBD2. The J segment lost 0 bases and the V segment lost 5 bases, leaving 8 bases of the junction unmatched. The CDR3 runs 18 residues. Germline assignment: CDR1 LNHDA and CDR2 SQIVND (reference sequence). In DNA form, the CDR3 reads TGTGCCAGTAGTCCCGGAAGGACTAGCGGGGGGTACCAAGAGACCCAGTACTTC. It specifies CASSPGRTSGGYQETQYF.

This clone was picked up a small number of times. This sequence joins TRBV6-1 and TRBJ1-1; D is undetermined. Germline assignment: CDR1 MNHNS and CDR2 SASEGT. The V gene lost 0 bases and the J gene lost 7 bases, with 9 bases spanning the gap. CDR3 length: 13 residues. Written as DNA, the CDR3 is TGTGCCAGCAGTGAAGCGCCACGGGGTGAAGCTTTCTTT. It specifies CASSEAPRGEAFF.

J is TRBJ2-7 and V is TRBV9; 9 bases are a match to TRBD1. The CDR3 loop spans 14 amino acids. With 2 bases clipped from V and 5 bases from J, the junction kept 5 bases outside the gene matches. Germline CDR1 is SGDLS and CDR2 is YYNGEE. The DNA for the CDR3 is TGTGCCAGCAGCGTCGGGACAGGGATCCACGAGCAGTACTTC. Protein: CASSVGTGIHEQYF.

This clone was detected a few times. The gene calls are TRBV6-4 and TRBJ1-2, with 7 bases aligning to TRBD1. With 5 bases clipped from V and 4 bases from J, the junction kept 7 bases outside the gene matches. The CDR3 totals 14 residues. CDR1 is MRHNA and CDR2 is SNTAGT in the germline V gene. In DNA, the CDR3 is TGTGCCAGCAGTCCCACAGGGGCCGGCTATGGCTACACCTTC. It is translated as CASSPTGAGYGYTF.

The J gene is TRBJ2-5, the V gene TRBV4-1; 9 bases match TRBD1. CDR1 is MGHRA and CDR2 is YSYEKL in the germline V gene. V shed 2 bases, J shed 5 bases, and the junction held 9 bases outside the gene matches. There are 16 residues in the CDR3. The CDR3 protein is CASSQTPGQGEETQYF. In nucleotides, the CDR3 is TGCGCCAGCAGCCAAACACCGGGACAGGGCGAGGAGACCCAGTACTTC.

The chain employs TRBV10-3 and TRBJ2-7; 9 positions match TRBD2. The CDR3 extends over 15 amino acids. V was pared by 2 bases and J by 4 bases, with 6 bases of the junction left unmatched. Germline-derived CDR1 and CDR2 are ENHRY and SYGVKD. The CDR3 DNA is TGTGCCATCAGTGAGCCCCAGCGGGGGGATTACGAGCAGTACTTC. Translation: CAISEPQRGDYEQYF.

This chain's CDR3 is CASSGRGQDRLSGNTIYF. The DNA of the CDR3 is TGTGCCAGCAGCGGCCGAGGACAGGACAGGCTCTCTGGAAACACCATATATTTT. The chain links TRBV9 to TRBJ1-3; TRBD1 matches 7 bases. Germline loops: CDR1 SGDLS, CDR2 YYNGEE. Trimming took 3 bases from V and 0 from J; bases not matched to a gene: 12. The CDR3 has 18 amino acids. Supplemented by reference TRBV9 and TRBJ1-3, the full variable domain reads DSGVTQTPKHLITATGQRVTLRCSPRSGDLSVYWYQQSLDQGLQFLIQYYNGEERAKGNILERFSAQQFPDLHSELNLSSLELGDSALYFCASSGRGQDRLSGNTIYFGEGSWLTVV.

In DNA, the CDR3 is TGTGCCATCAATGACAGGGGGTCAGATACGCAGTATTTT. Translating it yields CAINDRGSDTQYF. The genes are TRBV10-3 and TRBJ2-3; 9 bases map to TRBD1. V lost 7 bases to trimming and J lost 4 bases; unmatched junction nucleotides: 3. Germline V gene data show CDR1 as ENHRY and CDR2 as SYGVKD. The CDR3 has 13 amino acids.

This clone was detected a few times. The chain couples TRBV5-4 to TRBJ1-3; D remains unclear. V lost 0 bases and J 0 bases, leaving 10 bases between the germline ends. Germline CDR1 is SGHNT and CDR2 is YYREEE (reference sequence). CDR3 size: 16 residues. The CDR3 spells CASSLGPESSGNTIYF. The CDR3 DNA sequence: TGTGCCAGCAGCTTGGGGCCGGAGAGCTCTGGAAACACCATATATTTT.

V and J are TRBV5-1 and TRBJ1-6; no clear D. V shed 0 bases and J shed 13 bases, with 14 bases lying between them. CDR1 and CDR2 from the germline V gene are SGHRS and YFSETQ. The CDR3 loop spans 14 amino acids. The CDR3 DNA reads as TGCGCCAGCAGCTTGGCCGCGGCGTTTCAGCCCCTCCACTTT. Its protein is CASSLAAAFQPLHF.

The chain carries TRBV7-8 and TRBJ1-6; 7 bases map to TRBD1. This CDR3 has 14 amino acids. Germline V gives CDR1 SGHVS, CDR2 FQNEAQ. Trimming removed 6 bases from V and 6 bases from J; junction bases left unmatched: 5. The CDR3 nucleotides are TGTGCCAGCAGAGAGGGACAGTTTAATTCACCCCTCCACTTT. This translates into CASREGQFNSPLHF.

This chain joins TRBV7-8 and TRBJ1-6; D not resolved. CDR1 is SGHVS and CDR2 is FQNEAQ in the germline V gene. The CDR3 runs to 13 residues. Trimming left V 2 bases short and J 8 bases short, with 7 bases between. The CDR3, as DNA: TGTGCCAGCAGCTTATCCCCCGATTCACCCCTCCACTTT. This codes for CASSLSPDSPLHF.

The CDR3 loop is CASSRIGTSGGGETQYF. In DNA, the CDR3 is TGTGCCAGTAGTAGGATCGGGACTAGCGGGGGCGGAGAGACCCAGTACTTC. V and J are TRBV19 and TRBJ2-5; TRBD2 matches at 14 bases. Germline V gene data show CDR1 as LNHDA and CDR2 as SQIVND (reference sequence). J was trimmed by 4 bases and V by 4 bases; bases with no gene match: 8. This CDR3 is 17 amino acids long.

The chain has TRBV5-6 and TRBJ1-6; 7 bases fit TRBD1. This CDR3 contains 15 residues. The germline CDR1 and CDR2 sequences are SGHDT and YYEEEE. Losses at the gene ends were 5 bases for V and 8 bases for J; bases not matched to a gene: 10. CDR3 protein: CASSRGQPRDSPLHF. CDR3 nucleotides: TGTGCCAGCAGTCGGGGACAGCCCCGGGATTCACCCCTCCACTTT.

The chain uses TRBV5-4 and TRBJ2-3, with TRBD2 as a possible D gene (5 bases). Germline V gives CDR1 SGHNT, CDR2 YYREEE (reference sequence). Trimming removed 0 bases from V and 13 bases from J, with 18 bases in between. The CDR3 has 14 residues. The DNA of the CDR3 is TGTGCCAGCAGCTTGGAGGACGGCCGGGGTTTGAAGTATTTT. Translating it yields CASSLEDGRGLKYF. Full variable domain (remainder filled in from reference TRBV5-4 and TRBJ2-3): ETGVTQSPTHLIKTRGQQVTLRCSSQSGHNTVSWYQQALGQGPQFIFQYYREEENGRGNFPPRFSGLQFPNYSSELNVNALELDDSALYLCASSLEDGRGLKYFGPGTRLTVL.

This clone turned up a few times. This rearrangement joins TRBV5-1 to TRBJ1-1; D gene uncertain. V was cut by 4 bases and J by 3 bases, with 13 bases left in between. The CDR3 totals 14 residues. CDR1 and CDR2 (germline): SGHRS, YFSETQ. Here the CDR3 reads CASSTLVGDTEAFF. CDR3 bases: TGCGCCAGCAGCACCCTAGTCGGGGACACTGAAGCTTTCTTT.

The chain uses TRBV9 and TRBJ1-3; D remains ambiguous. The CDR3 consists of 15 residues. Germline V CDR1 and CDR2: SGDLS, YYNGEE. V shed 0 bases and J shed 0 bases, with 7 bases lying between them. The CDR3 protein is CASSVGAGSGNTIYF. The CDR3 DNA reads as TGTGCCAGCAGCGTAGGAGCAGGCTCTGGAAACACCATATATTTT.

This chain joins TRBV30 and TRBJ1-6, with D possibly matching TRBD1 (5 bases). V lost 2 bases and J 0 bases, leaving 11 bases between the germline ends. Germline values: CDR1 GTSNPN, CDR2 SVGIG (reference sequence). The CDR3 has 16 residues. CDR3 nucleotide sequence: TGTGCCTGGAGTTTCGACAGCAGCTCCTATAATTCACCCCTCCACTTT. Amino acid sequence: CAWSFDSSSYNSPLHF.

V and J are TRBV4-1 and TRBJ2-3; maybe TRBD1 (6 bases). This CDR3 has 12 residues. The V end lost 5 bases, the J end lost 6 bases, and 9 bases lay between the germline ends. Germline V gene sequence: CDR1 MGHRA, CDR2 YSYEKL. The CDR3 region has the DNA TGCGCCAGCAGCTCCACAGGGGATACGCAGTATTTT. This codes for CASSSTGDTQYF.

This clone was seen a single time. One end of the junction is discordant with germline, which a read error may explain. DNA of the CDR3: TGTGCCAGTAGAATAGTCCTACTGAACACTGAAGCTTTCTTT. It codes for CASRIVLLNTEAFF. The gene calls are TRBV19 and TRBJ1-1; D ambiguous. CDR3 length equals 14 residues. Germline V gene lookup returns CDR1 LNHDA and CDR2 SQIVND (reference sequence).

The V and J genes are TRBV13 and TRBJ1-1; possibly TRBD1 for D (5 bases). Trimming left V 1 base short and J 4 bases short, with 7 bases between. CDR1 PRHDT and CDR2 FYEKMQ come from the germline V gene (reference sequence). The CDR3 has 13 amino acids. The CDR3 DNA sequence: TGTGCCAGCAGCTTAGTTAGGGGCACTGAAGCTTTCTTT. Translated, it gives CASSLVRGTEAFF.

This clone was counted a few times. CDR3 residues: CAGTGAESPLHF. The CDR3, as DNA: TGTGCCGGGACAGGGGCCGAATCACCCCTCCACTTT. V usage is TRBV19 and J usage is TRBJ1-6; 10 bases agree with TRBD1. The CDR3 runs 12 residues. Losses at the gene ends were 11 bases for V and 10 bases for J; bases not matched to a gene: 5. The germline V gene encodes CDR1 LNHDA and CDR2 SQIVND (reference sequence).

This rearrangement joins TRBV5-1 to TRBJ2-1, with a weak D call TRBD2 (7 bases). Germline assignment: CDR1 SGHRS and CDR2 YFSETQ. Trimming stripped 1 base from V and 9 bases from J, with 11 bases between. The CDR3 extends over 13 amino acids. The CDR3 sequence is CASSLSGGVEQFF. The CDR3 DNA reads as TGCGCCAGCAGCTTGTCGGGGGGCGTTGAGCAGTTCTTC. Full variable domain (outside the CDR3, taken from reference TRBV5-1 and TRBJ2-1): KAGVTQTPRYLIKTRGQQVTLSCSPISGHRSVSWYQQTPGQGLQFLFEYFSETQRNKGNFPGRFSGRQFSNSRSEMNVSTLELGDSALYLCASSLSGGVEQFFGPGTRLTVL.

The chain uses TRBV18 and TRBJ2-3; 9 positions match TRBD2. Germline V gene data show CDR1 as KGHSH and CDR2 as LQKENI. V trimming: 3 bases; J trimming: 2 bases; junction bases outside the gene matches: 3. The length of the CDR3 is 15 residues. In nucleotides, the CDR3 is TGTGCCAGCTCACCTCTAGCGGGGCCCACAGATACGCAGTATTTT. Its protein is CASSPLAGPTDTQYF.

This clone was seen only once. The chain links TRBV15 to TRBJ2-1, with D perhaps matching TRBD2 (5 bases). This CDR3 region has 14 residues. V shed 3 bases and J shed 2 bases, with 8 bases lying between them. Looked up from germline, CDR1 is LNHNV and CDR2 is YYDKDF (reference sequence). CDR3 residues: CATSRDSAYNEQFF. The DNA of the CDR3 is TGTGCCACCAGCAGGGACTCAGCCTACAATGAGCAGTTCTTC.

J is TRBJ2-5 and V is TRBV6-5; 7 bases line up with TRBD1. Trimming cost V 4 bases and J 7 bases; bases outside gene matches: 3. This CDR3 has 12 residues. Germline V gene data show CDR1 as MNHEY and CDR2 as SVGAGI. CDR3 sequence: CASSLAGGTQYF. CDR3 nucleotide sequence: TGTGCCAGCAGTTTAGCAGGGGGGACCCAGTACTTC.

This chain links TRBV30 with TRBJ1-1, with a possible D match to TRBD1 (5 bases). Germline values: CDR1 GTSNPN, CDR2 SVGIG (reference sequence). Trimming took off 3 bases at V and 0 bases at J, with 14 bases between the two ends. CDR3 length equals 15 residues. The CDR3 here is CAWRRRGSMNTEAFF. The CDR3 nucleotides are TGTGCCTGGAGGCGAAGGGGTAGTATGAACACTGAAGCTTTCTTT. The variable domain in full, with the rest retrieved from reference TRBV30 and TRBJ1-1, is SQTIHQWPATLVQPVGSPLSLECTVEGTSNPNLYWYRQAAGRGLQLLFYSVGIGQISSEVPQNLSASRPQDRQFILSSKKLLLSDSGFYLCAWRRRGSMNTEAFFGQGTRLTVV.

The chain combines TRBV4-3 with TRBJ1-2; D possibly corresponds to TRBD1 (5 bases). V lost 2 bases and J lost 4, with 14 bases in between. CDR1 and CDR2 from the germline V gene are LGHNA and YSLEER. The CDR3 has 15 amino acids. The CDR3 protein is CASSQPEDSLYGYTF. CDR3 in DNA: TGCGCCAGCAGCCAACCAGAAGACAGCCTCTATGGCTACACCTTC.

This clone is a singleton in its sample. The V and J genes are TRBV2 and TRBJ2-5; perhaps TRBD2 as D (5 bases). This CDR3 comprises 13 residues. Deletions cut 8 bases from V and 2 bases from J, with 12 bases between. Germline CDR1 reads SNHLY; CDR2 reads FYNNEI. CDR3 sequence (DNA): TGTGCCAGCCAGGACTCGACTCAAGAGACCCAGTACTTC. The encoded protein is CASQDSTQETQYF.